This note documents a single T cell receptor beta chain sequence. It has no known antigen specificity. One end of the junction fails to match germline, which may point to a read error. TCRbeta CDR3 regions were amplified from genomic DNA by means of the immunoSEQ Assay, a bias-controlled multiplex PCR. Per the authors' processing: The number of nucleated cells in each sample was estimated by amplification of reference gene primers within the assay. To quantify the absolute abundance of each unique TCRbeta CDR3 rearrangement, sequence reads were collapsed and filtered. For each sample, productive Simpson clonality was calculated by taking the square root of Simpson's diversity index across productive rearrangements. Entries here come from immuneACCESS through TCRdb and include only in-frame sequences with V and J called. Some clones fail to appear in such tables; in the studies checked, an unresolved V gene covers under half of the shortfall, and the cause of the remainder is unknown. The V and J calls and the clone size are those of that table, but D and trimming were determined from the DNA. Within this sample are over 200,000 clones, with roughly 90% of them counted one time only. The ten largest clonotypes hold less than 7.5% of the sample.

This record belongs to a study of blood T cell repertoires in COVID-19 (dated by TCRdb to 2018 to 2021). Some background on the complete study: Samples covering the acute and convalescent phases of COVID-19 were provided by collaborators in the United States, Italy and Spain. The material from the prospective study consisted of cDNA or gDNA derived from T cells, B-cell-depleted T cells, or PBMCs. The dataset comprised deeply sampled blood TCRbeta repertoires from subjects exposed to, actively infected with, or recovered from COVID-19. A freely available public database, intended as a resource for researchers studying the immune response to SARS-CoV-2, is where the repertoires were released. Samples came from the ongoing ImmuneRACE study (first 160 participants) plus 1,254 subjects from 6 global collaborators. Sample metadata almost always included a de-identified subject ID, COVID-19 status, age in years and sex. Where HLA class I and class II types were available, the types were taken from metadata supplied by the sample provider, not from assay-based typing. General conclusions and limits of the study: The amount of clinical and demographic metadata varied by source and participant and was provided uncurated.

The CDR3, cysteine through phenylalanine, is 14 amino acids long. Only the CDR3 part of the read is kept: 42 bases, read in frame from the first base. The germline V gene (reference sequence) yields GTSNPN for CDR1 and SVGIG for CDR2. Samples from volunteer blood donors who had recovered from COVID-19 were contributed by a second Seattle source. Each collaborating institution followed its own protocols to collect whole blood in K2EDTA tubes. Collaborator samples were shipped for TCRbeta analysis as frozen whole blood, isolated PBMCs, or DNA extracted from either sample type. This TCR was sampled from a man aged 60-69 years who had recovered from COVID-19. Sequenced: peripheral blood. The sequence is built from TRBV30 and TRBJ2-2; TRBD1 is perhaps the D gene, given 6 matching bases. In nucleotides, the sequence is TGTGCCCGGAGGAGGACAGCGAACACCGGGGAGCTGTTTTTT. Its product reads: CARRRTANTGELFF.